This TCR beta chain was retrieved from a study of control samples from healthy donors and cancer patients (dated by TCRdb to 2020 to 2021). From the cysteine through the phenylalanine, the CDR3 covers 14 amino acids. CDR3 DNA only is kept here, 42 bases in frame from base 1. Trimming takes 12 bases off V and 0 bases off J; junction bases not matched to a gene: 7. From a lookup of the germline V gene, CDR1 and CDR2 are KGHDR and SFDVKD. Library preparation was by the immunoSEQ multiplex PCR assay. This immuneACCESS table, as held by TCRdb, lists in-frame sequences with V and J called but not all clones. Of the missing ones, under half trace to an unresolved V gene in checked studies; the others have no known cause. This sample is represented by approximately 52,000 clones; around 90% of them were singletons. Of the sample, over 12% falls within the top ten clones. This clone was found once. The specificity of this receptor is unknown. Base qualities are not at hand, and no much larger clone is one base apart.

The receptor was derived from a man aged 60 to 69 with head and neck cancer. Input material: PBMCs. This chain joins TRBV24-1 to TRBJ2-1; 7 of the junction bases match TRBD2. Read as DNA, the sequence is TGTGCCTCATCTAGCGGACGCTCCTACAATGAGCAGTTCTTC. This is translated as CASSSGRSYNEQFF.